Detailed here is one TCR beta chain. The data are from a study of blood T cell repertoires in COVID-19. Study as a whole: From T cells, B-cell-depleted T cells, or PBMCs came the material, which was cDNA or gDNA.

Germline V gene sequence: CDR1 KGHSH, CDR2 LQKENI. The CDR3 is 14 residues long. J gave up 3 bases and V 3 bases, and 1 base lay outside the gene matches. In the original workflow: It was from reference gene primer amplification that nucleated cell counts were estimated. Sequencing was performed with immunoSEQ multiplex PCR; in TCRdb, only in-frame clones are kept and a portion is missing. V and J calls and clone size are given by that table; D and trimming were obtained from the DNA. The sample lists a few hundred thousand clones; over 80% were seen once. The study drew participants aged about 18 to 95 years from some 24 US areas. Recovered status in Cohort 3 required two negative PCRs, clearance, or symptom resolution.

The chain uses TRBV18 and TRBJ1-4; the match to TRBD1 covers 7 bases. The clonotype originates from a woman aged 45-65 years who had recovered from COVID-19. Sequenced: PBMCs or T cells enriched from blood (not recorded which). This chain's CDR3 is CASSPDRSNEKLFF. CDR3 in DNA: TGTGCCAGCTCACCGGACAGGTCTAATGAAAAACTGTTTTTT.